The next 22 T cell receptor beta chains were all read from a single sample in a study of blood T cell repertoires in COVID-19. TCRdb keeps only in-frame clones here, not all; method: immunoSEQ multiplex PCR. The table records 130,000 to 150,000 clones, about 70% of them present only once. Sequenced material: peripheral blood. The receptors here all came from an elderly man with acute or convalescent COVID-19.

The chain couples TRBV3-1 (or the pseudogene TRBV3-2) to TRBJ1-3, with D unclear. The CDR3 consists of 14 residues. Germline assignment: CDR1 LGHDT and CDR2 YNNKEL (reference sequence). V lost 6 bases and J lost 3, with 12 bases in between. The CDR3 loop is CASSRRENGNTIYF. CDR3 sequence (DNA): TGTGCCAGCAGTCGTAGAGAAAATGGAAACACCATATATTTT.

The chain couples TRBV6-5 to TRBJ1-4, with 7 bases matching TRBD1. Germline V gene sequence: CDR1 MNHEY, CDR2 SVGAGI. Trimming cost V 5 bases and J 2 bases; bases outside gene matches: 5. The CDR3 extends over 15 amino acids. CDR3 DNA sequence: TGTGCCAGCAGTCCCAGGGGGAGGACTAATGAAAAACTGTTTTTT. Translated, it gives CASSPRGRTNEKLFF.

This rearrangement joins TRBV12-5 to TRBJ1-1; no firm D call. The V gene lost 2 bases and the J gene lost 0 bases, with 4 bases spanning the gap. CDR3 length: 13 residues. Per germline, CDR1 LGHNT and CDR2 FRNRAP. The CDR3 region is CASGLTLNTEAFF. CDR3 sequence (DNA): TGTGCTAGTGGTTTGACATTGAACACTGAAGCTTTCTTT.

This clone has a single count. The genes are TRBV5-4 and TRBJ2-3; tentatively, D is TRBD1 (6 bases). From germline, CDR1 is SGHNT and CDR2 YYREEE (reference sequence). The length of the CDR3 is 15 residues. Trimming took off 2 bases at V and 4 bases at J, with 14 bases between the two ends. The CDR3 region has the DNA TGTGCCAGCAGCTTCCCACTGACAGGATCAGATACGCAGTATTTT. Protein: CASSFPLTGSDTQYF.

This clone was counted between two and nine times. The rearrangement links TRBV10-3 to TRBJ1-2, with D possibly matching TRBD1 (5 bases). Germline V gives CDR1 ENHRY, CDR2 SYGVKD. The CDR3 is made up of 14 amino acids. V lost 2 bases to trimming and J lost 2 bases, with 9 bases between them. The DNA of the CDR3 is TGTGCCATCAGTGAGGGCGCAGGGAACTATGGCTACACCTTC. Translating gives CAISEGAGNYGYTF.

This chain links TRBV10-3 with TRBJ2-1, with TRBD1 matching over 7 bases. The CDR3 covers 15 residues. With V trimmed by 1 base and J by 8 bases, 8 bases remained unmatched. Germline-derived CDR1 and CDR2 are ENHRY and SYGVKD. The CDR3 DNA reads TGTGCCATCAGTGAGTTCGGACAGGCCGGCGATGAGCAGTTCTTC. It encodes CAISEFGQAGDEQFF.

This clone appeared once. This chain connects TRBV7-2 to TRBJ1-5, with D possibly being TRBD1 (5 bases). Germline V lookup: CDR1 SGHTA, CDR2 FQGNSA. V gave up 2 bases and J gave up 7 bases, with 9 bases separating them. This CDR3 region has 13 residues. The CDR3 is CASSLQRGQPQHF. The DNA for the CDR3 is TGTGCCAGCAGCTTACAAAGGGGACAGCCCCAGCATTTT.

The chain recombines TRBV24-1 with TRBJ2-3; TRBD1 aligns across 8 bases. The CDR3 totals 15 residues. The trim removed 6 bases at V and 5 bases at J, leaving 9 bases unmatched. Germline CDR1 KGHDR, CDR2 SFDVKD. This CDR3 is CATSMTGELKDTQYF. CDR3 nucleotide sequence: TGTGCCACCAGTATGACAGGGGAATTAAAAGATACGCAGTATTTT.

The chain employs TRBV2 and TRBJ1-1, with D unresolved. Germline V lookup: CDR1 SNHLY, CDR2 FYNNEI. The CDR3 is 14 amino acids. The V end lost 7 bases, the J end lost 5 bases, and 17 bases lay between the germline ends. The chain's CDR3 is CASTEGAWFTEAFF. The CDR3 DNA is TGTGCCAGCACGGAGGGCGCATGGTTTACTGAAGCTTTCTTT.

This clone has only one observation. The chain carries TRBV5-1 and TRBJ1-3; TRBD1 is a possible D gene (5 bases). This CDR3 has 15 residues. The germline V gene encodes CDR1 SGHRS and CDR2 YFSETQ. Trimming removed 1 base from V and 3 bases from J, with 11 bases in between. CDR3 in amino acids: CASSLSQGGGNTIYF. The CDR3 region has the DNA TGCGCCAGCAGCTTGAGCCAGGGTGGTGGAAACACCATATATTTT.

The V and J genes are TRBV19 and TRBJ2-1; no definite D call. Trimming removed 5 bases from V and 6 bases from J, with 8 bases in between. The CDR3 contains 12 residues. Germline V lookup: CDR1 LNHDA, CDR2 SQIVND (reference sequence). The CDR3 nucleotides read TGTGCCAGTAGTGGAGTGAGCAATGAGCAGTTCTTC. Encoded protein: CASSGVSNEQFF.

This chain connects TRBV6-2 or TRBV6-3 to TRBJ2-2, with D possibly TRBD1 on 6 matching bases. Per the germline V gene, CDR1 is MNHEY and CDR2 is SVGEGT. This CDR3 spans 18 amino acids. Trimming took 5 bases from V and 3 from J, leaving 22 bases between them. As DNA, the CDR3 is TGTGCCAGCAGTCCCCTGGTGGGGGCGGTAAGGGACACCGGGGAGCTGTTTTTT. As protein: CASSPLVGAVRDTGELFF.

This rearrangement joins TRBV7-2 to TRBJ1-5; a possible D gene is TRBD1 (5 bases). Between the trimmed V and J ends, which lost 1 base and 6 bases, there was a span of 16 bases. The germline gives CDR1 SGHTA, CDR2 FQGNSA. The CDR3 is 16 amino acids. CDR3: CASSLDLVSGGQPQHF. CDR3 sequence (DNA): TGTGCCAGCAGCTTAGACTTGGTATCGGGGGGTCAGCCCCAGCATTTT.

The genes are TRBV2 and TRBJ2-3; D is uncertain. Trimming removed 2 bases from V and 0 bases from J, with 6 bases in between. This CDR3 spans 14 amino acids. CDR1 and CDR2 from the germline V gene are SNHLY and FYNNEI. DNA of the CDR3: TGTGCCAGCAGTGAAACTCTGAGCACAGATACGCAGTATTTT. This encodes CASSETLSTDTQYF. The full variable domain, in which reference TRBV2 and TRBJ2-3 provide the parts outside the CDR3, is EPEVTQTPSHQVTQMGQEVILRCVPISNHLYFYWYRQILGQKVEFLVSFYNNEISEKSEIFDDQFSVERPDGSNFTLKIRSTKLEDSAMYFCASSETLSTDTQYFGPGTRLTVL.

The rearrangement links TRBV6-2 or TRBV6-3 to TRBJ1-1; D unclear. This CDR3 contains 14 residues. Trimming shortened V by 4 bases and J by 0 bases, and 9 bases separated the two germline ends. The germline V gene encodes CDR1 MNHEY and CDR2 SVGEGT. This chain's CDR3 is CASSWAGLNTEAFF. CDR3 bases: TGTGCCAGCAGTTGGGCGGGCCTGAACACTGAAGCTTTCTTT.

This clone occurred once. The rearrangement links TRBV7-3 to TRBJ2-2, with a weak D call TRBD2 (6 bases). V gave up 1 base and J gave up 5 bases, with 14 bases separating them. From germline, CDR1 is SGHTA and CDR2 FQGTGA. The CDR3 runs 16 residues. Here the CDR3 reads CASSLMSPGRTGELFF. CDR3 DNA sequence: TGTGCCAGCAGCTTAATGAGTCCAGGGAGGACCGGGGAGCTGTTTTTT. Drawing the rest from reference TRBV7-3 and TRBJ2-2, the complete variable domain is GAGVSQTPSNKVTEKGKYVELRCDPISGHTALYWYRQSLGQGPEFLIYFQGTGAADDSGLPNDRFFAVRPEGSVSTLKIQRTERGDSAVYLCASSLMSPGRTGELFFGEGSRLTVL.

This chain links TRBV5-5 with TRBJ1-1, with a tentative D call TRBD1 (5 bases). Germline assignment: CDR1 SGHKS and CDR2 YYEKEE (reference sequence). V was shortened by 4 bases and J by 9 bases, with 19 bases between the two germline ends. The CDR3 loop spans 14 amino acids. The CDR3: CASSPGGTGRQAFF. The CDR3 DNA reads as TGTGCCAGCAGCCCGGGAGGTACAGGACGACAAGCTTTCTTT.

The rearrangement uses TRBV5-4 and TRBJ2-1; no firm D call. V lost 0 bases to trimming and J lost 4 bases, with 11 bases between them. Germline assignment: CDR1 SGHNT and CDR2 YYREEE (reference sequence). This CDR3 has 15 amino acids. The CDR3 here is CASSLGSERYNEQFF. The CDR3 DNA is TGTGCCAGCAGCTTGGGGTCGGAGCGATACAATGAGCAGTTCTTC.

The chain employs TRBV4-3 and TRBJ2-5; TRBD2 aligns across 7 bases. The V gene's germline CDR1 is LGHNA and CDR2 YSLEER. This CDR3 region has 16 residues. V lost 3 bases to trimming and J lost 1 base; unmatched junction nucleotides: 8. CDR3 sequence: CASSQNGRGTQETQYF. DNA of the CDR3: TGCGCCAGCAGCCAGAACGGGCGGGGGACCCAAGAGACCCAGTACTTC.

The chain employs TRBV19 and TRBJ1-1; D is ambiguous. This CDR3 has 13 amino acids. Germline V lookup: CDR1 LNHDA, CDR2 SQIVND (reference sequence). Between the trimmed V and J ends, which lost 1 base and 6 bases, there was a span of 9 bases. The CDR3 sequence is CASSIGPTPEAFF. CDR3 nucleotide sequence: TGTGCCAGTAGTATAGGGCCAACCCCTGAAGCTTTCTTT.

This rearrangement joins TRBV19 to TRBJ1-2; no definite D call. Germline V lookup: CDR1 LNHDA, CDR2 SQIVND (reference sequence). The V gene lost 3 bases and the J gene lost 4 bases, with 15 bases spanning the gap. The CDR3 length is 15 residues. CDR3 in amino acids: CASSIPAGLGYGYTF. The CDR3 DNA follows: TGTGCCAGTAGTATCCCCGCCGGACTTGGCTATGGCTACACCTTC.

The J gene is TRBJ1-1, the V gene TRBV28; D possibly corresponds to TRBD1 (6 bases). The CDR3 spans 11 residues. Trimming cost V 6 bases and J 9 bases, with 11 bases left between them. Germline CDR1 and CDR2: MDHEN and SYDVKM. Here the CDR3 reads CASRGTGKAFF. As DNA, the CDR3 is TGTGCCAGCAGGGGAACAGGGAAAGCTTTCTTT.